This TCR beta chain was recovered during a study of blood T cell repertoires in COVID-19. Assay: immunoSEQ multiplex PCR; the TCRdb copy retains only in-frame clones and omits some. The sample includes 35,000 to 50,000 clones, approximately 85% of them seen just once. V was shortened by 7 bases and J by 3 bases, with 21 bases between the two germline ends. Germline loops: CDR1 MGHRA, CDR2 YSYEKL. The CDR3 is 17 amino acids. The rearrangement links TRBV4-1 to TRBJ1-4, with D tentatively TRBD1 (6 bases). This TCR was sampled from a human donor in a cohort sampled during active COVID-19. What was sequenced was peripheral blood. CDR3 sequence (DNA): TGCGCCAGCAAGAAAGGGCACGAGGGGGGGGCTAATGAAAAACTGTTTTTT. This sequence encodes CASKKGHEGGANEKLFF.